This record covers a single T cell receptor beta chain. This sample was included in a study of cytomegalovirus exposure and HLA in healthy donors. Germline lookup yields CDR1 MNHEY and CDR2 SVGAGI. CDR3 length: 13 amino acids. V shed 0 bases and J shed 5 bases, with 7 bases lying between them. Amplification used 60 Vbeta primers and 13 Jbeta primers. The assay was immunoSEQ multiplex PCR, and TCRdb's table has in-frame clones only and misses some. The repertoire holds under 150,000 clones, with 70% to 80% as singletons. J is TRBJ1-2 and V is TRBV6-5; no definite D call. The receptor was isolated from a woman aged 55-69 years in good health and CMV-seropositive. Sequencing used PBMCs. This CDR3 reads CASSYSRGYGYTF. The CDR3 coding sequence is TGTGCCAGCAGTTACTCGAGAGGGTATGGCTACACCTTC.